This T cell receptor beta chain came from a study of identical twins. General study results and limits: The degree of excess twin sharing was weaker in beta out-of-frame sequences. Monozygotic twin pairs showed more out-of-frame TCR alpha sharing than models estimated.

This clonotype was found many times. Its antigen is undetermined. From the 5' RACE reads, TCRdb called clonotypes with MiXCR, one entry per CDR3 protein. The table lists around 100,000 distinct CDR3 sequences, roughly 6% of them singletons. The CDR3 extends over 12 amino acids. V dropped 3 bases and J dropped 12 bases, with 12 bases sitting between them. Sequenced input: memory T cells sorted from blood. The chain employs TRBV12-3 or TRBV12-4 and TRBJ2-1; no definite D call. The clonotype originates from a woman between 45 and 65 years old in good health. In nucleotides, the CDR3 is TGTGCCAGCAGTTTCGATTCGATAAGGCAGTTCTTC. Residues: CASSFDSIRQFF.